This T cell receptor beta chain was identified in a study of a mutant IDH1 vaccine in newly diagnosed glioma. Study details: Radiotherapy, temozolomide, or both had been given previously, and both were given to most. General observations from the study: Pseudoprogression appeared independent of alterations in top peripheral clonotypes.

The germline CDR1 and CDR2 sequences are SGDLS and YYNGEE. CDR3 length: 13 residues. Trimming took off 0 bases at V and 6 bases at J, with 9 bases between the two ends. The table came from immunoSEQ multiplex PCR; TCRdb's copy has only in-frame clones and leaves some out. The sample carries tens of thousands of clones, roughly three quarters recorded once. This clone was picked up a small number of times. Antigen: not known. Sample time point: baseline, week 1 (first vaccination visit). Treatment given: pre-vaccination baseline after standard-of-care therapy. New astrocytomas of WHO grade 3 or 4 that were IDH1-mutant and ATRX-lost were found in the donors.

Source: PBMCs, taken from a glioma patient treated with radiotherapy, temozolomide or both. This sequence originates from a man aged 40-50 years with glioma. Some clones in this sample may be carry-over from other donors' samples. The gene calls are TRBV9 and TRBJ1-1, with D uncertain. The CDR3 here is CASSVAGVPEAFF. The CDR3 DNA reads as TGTGCCAGCAGCGTAGCCGGGGTCCCTGAAGCTTTCTTT.